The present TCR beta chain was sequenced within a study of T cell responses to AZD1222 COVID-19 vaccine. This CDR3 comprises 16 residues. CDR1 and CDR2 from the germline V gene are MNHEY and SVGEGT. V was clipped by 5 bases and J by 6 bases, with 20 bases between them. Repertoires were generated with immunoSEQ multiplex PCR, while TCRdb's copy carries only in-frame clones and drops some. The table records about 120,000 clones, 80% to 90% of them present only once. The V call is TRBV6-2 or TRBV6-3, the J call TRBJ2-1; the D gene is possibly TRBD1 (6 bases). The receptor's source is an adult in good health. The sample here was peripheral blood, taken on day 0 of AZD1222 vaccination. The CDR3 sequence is CASSAPRIGGPNEQFF. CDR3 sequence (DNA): TGTGCCAGCAGTGCCCCCCGGATAGGGGGACCCAATGAGCAGTTCTTC.